The 20 T cell receptor beta chains below all came from one sample that was sequenced in a study of T cells in Graves' hyperthyroidism and ophthalmopathy (dated by TCRdb to between 2018 and 2021). The library was made by multiplex PCR. Sequencing was performed on an Illumina HiSeq 2000. Amplification of TCR beta CDR3 regions was carried out from RNA transcripts. A first-round RT-PCR of the TCR CDR3 used the HTBI primer set with the Qiagen OneStep RT-PCR kit. Using fastp at Q25 and MiXCR, TCRdb reprocessed the public reads and kept productive beta chains. For every CDR3 protein sequence, its rows merge into one entry that carries the most common genes and DNA. In all, the sample holds a few hundred thousand distinct CDR3 sequences, and 17% of those were seen once. The ten largest clones capture less than 70% of the sample. Sequenced: blood. All receptors derive from a woman aged 60 to 75 with Graves' ophthalmopathy.

This chain uses TRBV6-2 or TRBV6-3 with TRBJ2-1; TRBD2 agrees at 13 bases. This CDR3 region has 19 residues. Germline V gene data show CDR1 as MNHEY and CDR2 as SVGEGT. V was pared by 0 bases and J by 6 bases, with 11 bases of the junction left unmatched. CDR3 nucleotide sequence: TGTGCCAGCAGTTACTCGACCCGGACTAGCGGGGGTTTAGGCAATGAGCAGTTCTTC. It translates to CASSYSTRTSGGLGNEQFF.

On this clonotype: A much more abundant neighbour one base away suggests this may be a read error. The chain couples TRBV5-1 to TRBJ2-3; 7 nucleotides agree with TRBD1. V lost 5 bases to trimming and J lost 10 bases; unmatched junction nucleotides: 10. From germline, CDR1 is SGHRS and CDR2 YFSETQ. This CDR3 has 13 amino acids. CDR3 nucleotides: TGCGCCAGCAGTGACAGGGCCGGTGATGCGCAGTATTTT. It yields the protein CASSDRAGDAQYF.

A few counts support this clonotype. V is TRBV28 and J is TRBJ2-2; 8 bases match TRBD2. V lost 9 bases and J lost 7; bases outside the gene matches: 13. This CDR3 has 15 amino acids. The V gene's germline CDR1 is MDHEN and CDR2 SYDVKM. CDR3 DNA: TGTGCCAGTGGGGGACTAGGTTTGTCTTTCGGGGAGCTGTTTTTT. Protein: CASGGLGLSFGELFF.

In this sample, this clonotype turned up many times. The V and J genes are TRBV11-3 and TRBJ2-5; 7 bases line up with TRBD2. CDR3 length equals 15 residues. Losses at the gene ends were 3 bases for V and 2 bases for J; bases not matched to a gene: 6. Per the germline V gene, CDR1 is SGHNT and CDR2 is YENEEA. CDR3 sequence (DNA): TGTGCCAGCAGCTTGGGCGGGAGCGGGCAAGAGACCCAGTACTTC. This gives the protein CASSLGGSGQETQYF.

This clonotype showed up many times. The chain joins TRBV2 to TRBJ2-1; D ambiguous. V shed 4 bases and J shed 5 bases, with 9 bases lying between them. Germline values: CDR1 SNHLY, CDR2 FYNNEI. This CDR3 has 13 amino acids. The CDR3 nucleotides are TGTGCCAGCAGTGCCCGGGCAGACAATGAGCAGTTCTTC. Protein: CASSARADNEQFF.

In this sample, this clonotype turned up many times. V is TRBV3-1 and J is TRBJ1-4, with D maybe TRBD1 (5 bases). Trimming left V 4 bases short and J 7 bases short, with 16 bases between. Germline V gene lookup returns CDR1 LGHDT and CDR2 YNNKEL (reference sequence). CDR3 length: 15 amino acids. CDR3: CASSPPLSGSEKLFF. In DNA form, the CDR3 reads TGTGCCAGCAGCCCGCCGCTCTCAGGGAGTGAAAAACTGTTTTTT.

In this sample, this clonotype turned up many times. This sequence joins TRBV4-3 and TRBJ2-1; a weak D match, TRBD2 (6 bases). Germline loops: CDR1 LGHNA, CDR2 YSLEER. This CDR3 spans 15 amino acids. The germline V and J ends were trimmed by 5 bases and 1 base, with 12 bases remaining between them. CDR3 sequence: CASSAYRGSYNEQFF. The CDR3 DNA sequence: TGCGCCAGCAGCGCCTACCGGGGGTCCTACAATGAGCAGTTCTTC.

The sample holds many counts of this clonotype. It may be a read error: a sequence one base away is much more abundant. The DNA of the CDR3 is TGTGCCAGCAGCTCGGACATATTGAACACTGAAGCTTTCTTT. Protein product: CASSSDILNTEAFF. The rearrangement joins TRBV11-1 to TRBJ1-1, with a tentative D call TRBD1 (5 bases). Trimming took off 4 bases at V and 0 bases at J, with 9 bases between the two ends. The germline gives CDR1 SGHAT, CDR2 FQDESV (reference sequence). The CDR3 runs to 14 residues.

The CDR3 loop is CASSLGQGSTGELFF. CDR3 bases: TGTGCCAGCAGCTTGGGACAGGGAAGCACCGGGGAGCTGTTTTTT. The chain links TRBV5-6 to TRBJ2-2, with TRBD1 matching over 7 bases. V lost 0 bases and J lost 4; bases outside the gene matches: 3. The length of the CDR3 is 15 residues. The V gene's germline CDR1 is SGHDT and CDR2 YYEEEE.

This clonotype was seen repeatedly, ten times or more. The chain links TRBV12-3 or TRBV12-4 to TRBJ2-2, with TRBD1 identical over 10 bases. The CDR3 contains 16 residues. V trimming: 6 bases; J trimming: 4 bases; junction bases outside the gene matches: 8. The CDR3 DNA reads as TGTGCCAGCAGGCGGCCGGGACAGGGGTTCACCGGGGAGCTGTTTTTT. This translates into CASRRPGQGFTGELFF.

This clonotype occurred many times. This chain joins TRBV6-5 and TRBJ2-7; the D is unclear. Germline CDR1 and CDR2: MNHEY and SVGAGI. The ends were cut back, 0 bases at V and 4 bases at J, with 7 bases in the middle. The CDR3 sequence is 13 residues long. The CDR3 region has the DNA TGTGCCAGCAGTTACTCGTCCACTTACGAGCAGTACTTC. Translation: CASSYSSTYEQYF.

This clonotype has only a few counts. This chain joins TRBV5-1 and TRBJ2-1, with D unresolved. With 4 bases removed from V and 4 bases from J, the gap between germline ends came to 6 bases. The germline CDR1 and CDR2 sequences are SGHRS and YFSETQ. CDR3 length: 12 residues. The CDR3 here is CASSRRYNEQFF. In DNA form, the CDR3 reads TGCGCCAGCAGCCGCCGGTACAATGAGCAGTTCTTC.

This clonotype appeared many times. V usage is TRBV7-2 and J usage is TRBJ2-5, with D possibly matching TRBD2 (6 bases). Looked up from germline, CDR1 is SGHTA and CDR2 is FQGNSA. The V end lost 5 bases, the J end lost 5 bases, and 21 bases lay between the germline ends. The CDR3 runs to 16 residues. The CDR3 DNA sequence: TGTGCCAGCAGCCCGTCGCGGCGGGGTGGGTTTGAGACCCAGTACTTC. Its protein is CASSPSRRGGFETQYF.

The genes are TRBV7-6 and TRBJ2-5; 8 positions match TRBD2. This CDR3 has 15 amino acids. CDR1 is SGHVS, CDR2 FNYEAQ, per germline. With V trimmed by 1 base and J by 1 base, 2 bases remained unmatched. In DNA form, the CDR3 reads TGTGCCAGCAGCTTAGGAGGACTAGCCCAAGAGACCCAGTACTTC. This codes for CASSLGGLAQETQYF.

This clonotype was counted ten times or more. The chain links TRBV2 to TRBJ2-4; D may be TRBD1 or TRBD2 (5 bases each). Trimming took off 0 bases at V and 5 bases at J, with 11 bases between the two ends. The germline CDR1 and CDR2 sequences are SNHLY and FYNNEI. The CDR3 loop spans 15 amino acids. The CDR3 is CASSEAAGSENIQYF. The CDR3 DNA reads TGTGCCAGCAGTGAAGCGGCAGGGAGCGAAAACATTCAGTACTTC.

This sequence joins TRBV5-1 and TRBJ2-7; unclear D gene. This CDR3 contains 16 residues. Trimming removed 5 bases at V and 0 bases at J, with 18 bases between. Per germline, CDR1 SGHRS and CDR2 YFSETQ. Here the CDR3 DNA reads TGCGCCAGCAGTTCGGGCATCGGAACATTCTCCTACGAGCAGTACTTC. This sequence encodes CASSSGIGTFSYEQYF.

This clonotype has a count of ten or more. V usage is TRBV7-2 and J usage is TRBJ1-1; 9 positions agree with TRBD1. The CDR3 runs to 14 residues. Germline loops: CDR1 SGHTA, CDR2 FQGNSA. With V trimmed by 6 bases and J by 7 bases, 9 bases remained unmatched. The CDR3 DNA reads TGTGCCAGCAGTTCCTTCGGGACAGGGTTTGAAGCTTTCTTT. The encoded protein is CASSSFGTGFEAFF.

Many counts were recorded for this clonotype. V is TRBV30 and J is TRBJ2-5, with 7 bases matching TRBD2. The length of the CDR3 is 14 residues. With V trimmed by 3 bases and J by 2 bases, 6 bases remained unmatched. The germline CDR1 and CDR2 sequences are GTSNPN and SVGIG (reference sequence). The CDR3 sequence is CAWSFTSVQETQYF. As DNA, the CDR3 is TGTGCCTGGAGCTTCACTAGCGTTCAAGAGACCCAGTACTTC. Drawing the rest from reference TRBV30 and TRBJ2-5, the complete variable domain is SQTIHQWPATLVQPVGSPLSLECTVEGTSNPNLYWYRQAAGRGLQLLFYSVGIGQISSEVPQNLSASRPQDRQFILSSKKLLLSDSGFYLCAWSFTSVQETQYFGPGTRLLVL.

This clonotype was seen ten or more times. CDR3 DNA: TGTGCCAGCAGCCAAGAAATTCCGGGGATGGCACGCAGCGAGCAGTACTTC. Translating it yields CASSQEIPGMARSEQYF. The chain is built from TRBV14 and TRBJ2-7, with D maybe TRBD2 (5 bases). Looked up from germline, CDR1 is SGHDN and CDR2 is FVKESK. The V and J ends lost 0 bases and 6 bases respectively, with 21 bases between them. The CDR3 runs 17 residues.

This clonotype was picked up many times. This chain joins TRBV6-2 or TRBV6-3 and TRBJ1-2, with D perhaps matching TRBD1 (5 bases). V lost 6 bases and J 4 bases, leaving 12 bases between the germline ends. In germline, CDR1 is MNHEY, CDR2 SVGEGT. This CDR3 has 13 amino acids. CDR3 region: CASSPGHVYGYTF. CDR3 sequence (DNA): TGTGCCAGCAGCCCCGGACACGTCTATGGCTACACCTTC.